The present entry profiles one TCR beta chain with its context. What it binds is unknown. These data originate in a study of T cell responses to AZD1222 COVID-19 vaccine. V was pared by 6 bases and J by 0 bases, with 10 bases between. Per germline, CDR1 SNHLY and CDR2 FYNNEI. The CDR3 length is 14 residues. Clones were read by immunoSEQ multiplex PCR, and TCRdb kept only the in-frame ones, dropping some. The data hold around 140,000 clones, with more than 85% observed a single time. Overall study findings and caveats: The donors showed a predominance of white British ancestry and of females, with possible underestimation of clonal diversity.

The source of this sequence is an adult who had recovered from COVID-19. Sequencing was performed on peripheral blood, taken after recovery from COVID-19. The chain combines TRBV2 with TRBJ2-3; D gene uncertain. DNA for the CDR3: TGTGCCAGCAGGCAAGACGCCAGCACAGATACGCAGTATTTT. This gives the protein CASRQDASTDTQYF.